These 16 T cell receptor beta chains were all obtained from the same sample, sequenced in a study of cytomegalovirus exposure and HLA in healthy donors. Primers for the PCR totalled 60 Vbeta and 13 Jbeta. Method: immunoSEQ multiplex PCR; TCRdb's copy keeps in-frame clones and lacks some. This repertoire shows 75,000 to 90,000 clones, around three quarters found once; its top ten account for under 25%. Sequencing was carried out using PBMCs. The receptors shown here come from a woman between 40 and 55 years old in good health and CMV-seropositive.

The genes are TRBV28 and TRBJ1-5; tentatively, D is TRBD1 (6 bases). The germline V gene has CDR1 MDHEN and CDR2 SYDVKM. The V and J ends lost 1 base and 4 bases respectively, with 8 bases between them. The CDR3 contains 14 residues. CDR3 loop: CASSLSGVNQPQHF. CDR3 bases: TGTGCCAGCAGTTTATCAGGGGTTAATCAGCCCCAGCATTTT.

This clone appeared a single time. The rearrangement links TRBV28 to TRBJ1-5, with D maybe TRBD1 (6 bases). The CDR3 extends over 14 amino acids. Looked up from germline, CDR1 is MDHEN and CDR2 is SYDVKM. V gave up 8 bases and J gave up 4 bases, with 15 bases separating them. Here the CDR3 reads CASSGTSWNQPQHF. The CDR3 nucleotides are TGTGCCAGCTCGGGGACATCCTGGAATCAGCCCCAGCATTTT.

This clone was recorded a few times. The chain links TRBV6-1 to TRBJ1-4, with D perhaps TRBD1 (6 bases). The V end was cut by 1 base, the J end by 5 bases, with 11 bases between. This CDR3 is built from 15 residues. Germline CDR1 reads MNHNS; CDR2 reads SASEGT. The CDR3 is CASSEVRGANEKLFF. The CDR3 DNA is TGTGCCAGCAGTGAAGTCAGGGGTGCAAATGAAAAACTGTTTTTT.

V usage is TRBV19 and J usage is TRBJ1-1; D not resolved. V gave up 8 bases and J gave up 4 bases, with 8 bases separating them. The germline gives CDR1 LNHDA, CDR2 SQIVND (reference sequence). The CDR3 covers 11 residues. CDR3 protein: CASGGSTEAFF. CDR3 sequence (DNA): TGTGCCAGTGGAGGTAGCACTGAAGCTTTCTTT. Full variable domain (remainder filled in from reference TRBV19 and TRBJ1-1): DGGITQSPKYLFRKEGQNVTLSCEQNLNHDAMYWYRQDPGQGLRLIYYSQIVNDFQKGDIAEGYSVSREKKESFPLTVTSAQKNPTAFYLCASGGSTEAFFGQGTRLTVV.

V gene TRBV5-1 combines with J gene TRBJ2-7; 9 bases agree with TRBD1. The CDR3 has 17 amino acids. With V trimmed by 0 bases and J by 7 bases, 14 bases remained unmatched. The V gene's germline CDR1 is SGHRS and CDR2 YFSETQ. Here the CDR3 reads CASSLAPLGTGQMEQYF. CDR3 sequence (DNA): TGCGCCAGCAGCTTGGCCCCGTTAGGGACAGGGCAAATGGAGCAGTACTTC.

The chain links TRBV28 to TRBJ2-7; TRBD2 aligns across 7 bases. Germline CDR1 reads MDHEN; CDR2 reads SYDVKM. The trim removed 5 bases at V and 3 bases at J, leaving 13 bases unmatched. This CDR3 region has 16 residues. The CDR3 region is CASSKSWGGALYEQYF. The CDR3 coding sequence is TGTGCCAGCAGTAAAAGTTGGGGAGGGGCCCTCTACGAGCAGTACTTC.

The chain is built from TRBV19 and TRBJ2-5; 11 bases agree with TRBD2. Trimming removed 9 bases from V and 1 base from J; junction bases left unmatched: 7. The CDR3 has 15 residues. CDR1 and CDR2 (germline): LNHDA, SQIVND (reference sequence). CDR3 in amino acids: CASSGTSGFQETQYF. The CDR3, as DNA: TGTGCCAGCAGCGGGACTAGCGGATTCCAAGAGACCCAGTACTTC.

Regarding this clone: The germline gene is not matched at one end of the junction; a read error may be the cause. This chain uses TRBV6-1 with TRBJ1-2; 7 bases are a match to TRBD1. From germline, CDR1 is MNHNS and CDR2 SASEGT. This CDR3 region has 13 residues. The DNA for the CDR3 is TGTGCCAGCAGTGAAGGGGTGGGACAGCCTTTCATCTTC. It codes for CASSEGVGQPFIF.

The chain joins TRBV30 to TRBJ2-1; TRBD1 matches at 7 bases. The trim removed 2 bases at V and 10 bases at J, leaving 11 bases unmatched. Germline lookup yields CDR1 GTSNPN and CDR2 SVGIG (reference sequence). This CDR3 is 14 amino acids long. CDR3 in DNA: TGTGCCTGGAGTAGGGGGCTACCATCGCGGGAGCAGTTCTTC. As protein: CAWSRGLPSREQFF. Full variable domain (rest looked up from reference TRBV30 and TRBJ2-1): SQTIHQWPATLVQPVGSPLSLECTVEGTSNPNLYWYRQAAGRGLQLLFYSVGIGQISSEVPQNLSASRPQDRQFILSSKKLLLSDSGFYLCAWSRGLPSREQFFGPGTRLTVL.

This clone was seen a handful of times. The J gene is TRBJ1-1, the V gene TRBV5-8; D gene unclear. The CDR3 has 16 residues. Trimming took 4 bases from V and 1 from J, leaving 17 bases between them. CDR1 SGHTS and CDR2 YDEGEE come from the germline V gene. The CDR3 is CASSPGRGIKNTEAFF. In nucleotides, the CDR3 is TGTGCCAGCAGCCCTGGAAGAGGGATCAAGAACACTGAAGCTTTCTTT. The full variable domain, with the rest looked up from reference TRBV5-8 and TRBJ1-1, is EAGVTQSPTHLIKTRGQQATLRCSPISGHTSVYWYQQALGLGLQFLLWYDEGEERNRGNFPPRFSGRQFPNYSSELNVNALELEDSALYLCASSPGRGIKNTEAFFGQGTRLTVV.

The CDR3 region is CASSTTSGTITDTQYF. The CDR3 DNA follows: TGTGCCAGCAGCACGACTAGCGGGACAATCACAGATACGCAGTATTTT. The rearrangement uses TRBV5-4 and TRBJ2-3; 11 bases are shared with TRBD2. After removal of 4 bases from V and 2 bases from J, the junction contained 6 bases not matched to a gene. Looked up from germline, CDR1 is SGHNT and CDR2 is YYREEE (reference sequence). The CDR3 contains 16 residues.

This sequence joins TRBV2 and TRBJ2-5; 9 nucleotides agree with TRBD1. J gave up 5 bases and V 8 bases, and 6 bases lay outside the gene matches. Per the germline V gene, CDR1 is SNHLY and CDR2 is FYNNEI. The CDR3 runs 13 residues. The CDR3 loop is CASHLDRGETQYF. The CDR3 DNA reads as TGTGCCAGCCATCTGGACAGGGGTGAGACCCAGTACTTC.

The V and J genes are TRBV5-1 and TRBJ1-2, with 7 bases lining up with TRBD1. V was clipped by 2 bases and J by 2 bases; unmatched bases: 15. Germline CDR1 is SGHRS and CDR2 is YFSETQ. The CDR3 is made up of 18 amino acids. CDR3 region: CASSFRSGTAFVNYGYTF. DNA for the CDR3: TGCGCCAGCAGCTTTAGGTCCGGGACAGCATTCGTCAACTATGGCTACACCTTC. The full variable domain, rest sourced from reference TRBV5-1 and TRBJ1-2, is KAGVTQTPRYLIKTRGQQVTLSCSPISGHRSVSWYQQTPGQGLQFLFEYFSETQRNKGNFPGRFSGRQFSNSRSEMNVSTLELGDSALYLCASSFRSGTAFVNYGYTFGSGTRLTVV.

This chain links TRBV30 with TRBJ1-4; D remains ambiguous. Germline CDR1 GTSNPN, CDR2 SVGIG (reference sequence). V gave up 2 bases and J gave up 0 bases, with 13 bases separating them. This CDR3 spans 16 amino acids. In DNA, the CDR3 is TGTGCCTGGAGTATCCAGTTCTTTGCAACTAATGAAAAACTGTTTTTT. Its translation: CAWSIQFFATNEKLFF.

This sequence joins TRBV9 and TRBJ2-3; TRBD2 might be the D (6 bases). The CDR3 extends over 16 amino acids. Per germline, CDR1 SGDLS and CDR2 YYNGEE. Trimming left V 4 bases short and J 5 bases short, with 20 bases between. In DNA, the CDR3 is TGTGCCAGCAGCCCGACCCTTAGGAGGCGGGGAGATACGCAGTATTTT. Encoded protein: CASSPTLRRRGDTQYF.

The V and J genes are TRBV25-1 and TRBJ2-5; 13 bases map to TRBD2. V trimming: 6 bases; J trimming: 4 bases; junction bases outside the gene matches: 5. Germline CDR1 reads MGHDK; CDR2 reads SYGVNS. This CDR3 has 15 amino acids. Here the CDR3 reads CASSGLAGVPETQYF. The CDR3 nucleotides read TGTGCCAGCAGCGGACTAGCGGGAGTCCCAGAGACCCAGTACTTC.